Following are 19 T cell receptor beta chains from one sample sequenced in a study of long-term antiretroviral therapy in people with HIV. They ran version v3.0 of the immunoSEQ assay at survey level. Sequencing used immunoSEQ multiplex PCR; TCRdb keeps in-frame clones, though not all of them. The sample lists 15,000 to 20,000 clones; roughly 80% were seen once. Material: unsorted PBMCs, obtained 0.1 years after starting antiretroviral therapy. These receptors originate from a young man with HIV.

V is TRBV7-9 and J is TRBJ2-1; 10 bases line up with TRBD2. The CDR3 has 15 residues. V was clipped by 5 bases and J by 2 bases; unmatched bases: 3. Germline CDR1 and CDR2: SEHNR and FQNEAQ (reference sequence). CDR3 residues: CASSPGLAAYNEQFF. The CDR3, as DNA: TGTGCCAGCAGCCCCGGACTAGCGGCCTACAATGAGCAGTTCTTC.

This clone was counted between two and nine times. CDR3 nucleotides: TGTGCCAGCAGCGAGGGGGGAGGAACTGGCTACACCTTC. It is translated as CASSEGGGTGYTF. The gene calls are TRBV9 and TRBJ1-2; a weak D match, TRBD1 (6 bases). The CDR3 spans 13 residues. V dropped 3 bases and J dropped 7 bases, with 13 bases sitting between them. Germline lookup yields CDR1 SGDLS and CDR2 YYNGEE.

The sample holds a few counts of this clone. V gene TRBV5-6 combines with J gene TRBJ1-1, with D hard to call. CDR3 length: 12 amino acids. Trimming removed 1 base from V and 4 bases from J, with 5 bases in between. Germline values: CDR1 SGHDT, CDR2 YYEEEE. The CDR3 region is CASSLRLTEAFF. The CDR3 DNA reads TGTGCCAGCAGCTTGCGGCTCACTGAAGCTTTCTTT.

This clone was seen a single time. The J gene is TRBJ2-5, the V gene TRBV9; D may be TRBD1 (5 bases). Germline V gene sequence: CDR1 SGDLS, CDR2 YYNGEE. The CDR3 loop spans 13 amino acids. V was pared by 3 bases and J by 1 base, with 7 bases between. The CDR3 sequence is CASSEGAQETQYF. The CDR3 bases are TGTGCCAGCAGCGAAGGGGCCCAAGAGACCCAGTACTTC. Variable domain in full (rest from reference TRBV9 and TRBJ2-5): DSGVTQTPKHLITATGQRVTLRCSPRSGDLSVYWYQQSLDQGLQFLIQYYNGEERAKGNILERFSAQQFPDLHSELNLSSLELGDSALYFCASSEGAQETQYFGPGTRLLVL.

The CDR3, as DNA: TGTGCCAGCAGCTACAGGGGTAGGATTCCCGAGCAGTACTTC. This codes for CASSYRGRIPEQYF. This chain joins TRBV5-6 and TRBJ2-7, with 7 nucleotides matching TRBD1. V gave up 3 bases and J gave up 6 bases; unmatched junction bases: 9. This CDR3 is built from 14 residues. Germline V gene data show CDR1 as SGHDT and CDR2 as YYEEEE. The complete variable domain, with remaining parts taken from reference TRBV5-6 and TRBJ2-7, reads DAGVTQSPTHLIKTRGQQVTLRCSPKSGHDTVSWYQQALGQGPQFIFQYYEEEERQRGNFPDRFSGHQFPNYSSELNVNALLLGDSALYLCASSYRGRIPEQYFGPGTRLTVT.

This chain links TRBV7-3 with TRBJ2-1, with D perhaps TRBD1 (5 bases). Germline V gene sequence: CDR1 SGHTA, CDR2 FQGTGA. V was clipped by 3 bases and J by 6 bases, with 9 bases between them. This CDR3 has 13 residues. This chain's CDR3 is CASSFGHLNEQFF. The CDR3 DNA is TGTGCCAGCAGCTTTGGACACCTCAATGAGCAGTTCTTC.

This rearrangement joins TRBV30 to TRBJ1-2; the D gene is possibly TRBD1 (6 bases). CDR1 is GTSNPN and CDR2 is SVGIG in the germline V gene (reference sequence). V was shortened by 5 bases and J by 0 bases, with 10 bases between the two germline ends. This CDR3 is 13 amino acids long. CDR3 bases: TGTGCCTGGGGGGGCTCAGCTAACTATGGCTACACCTTC. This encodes CAWGGSANYGYTF.

The CDR3 here is CASSQGGRMHNEQFF. CDR3 DNA sequence: TGCGCCAGCAGCCAAGGCGGGAGAATGCACAATGAGCAGTTCTTC. This chain links TRBV4-3 with TRBJ2-1; 7 bases fit TRBD2. The germline V gene encodes CDR1 LGHNA and CDR2 YSLEER. The V and J ends lost 1 base and 5 bases, in that order; junction bases with no gene match: 5. CDR3 size: 15 residues.

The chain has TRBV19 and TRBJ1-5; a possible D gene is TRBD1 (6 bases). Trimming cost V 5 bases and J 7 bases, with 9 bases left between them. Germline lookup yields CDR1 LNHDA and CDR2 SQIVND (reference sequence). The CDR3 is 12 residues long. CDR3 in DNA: TGTGCCAGTAGTGGAGGGGGACAGCCCCAGCATTTT. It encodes CASSGGGQPQHF.

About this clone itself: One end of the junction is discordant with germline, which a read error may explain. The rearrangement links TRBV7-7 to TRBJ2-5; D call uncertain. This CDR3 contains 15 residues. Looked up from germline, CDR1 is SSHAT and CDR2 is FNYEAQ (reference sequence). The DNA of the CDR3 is TGTGCTAGCAGCATCAACCCCCACACCCAAGAGACCCAGTACTTC. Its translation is CASSINPHTQETQYF. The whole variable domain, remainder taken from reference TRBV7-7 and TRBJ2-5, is GAGVSQSPRYKVTKRGQDVTLRCDPISSHATLYWYQQALGQGPEFLTYFNYEAQPDKSGLPSDRFSAERPEGSISTLTIQRTEQRDSAMYRCASSINPHTQETQYFGPGTRLLVL.

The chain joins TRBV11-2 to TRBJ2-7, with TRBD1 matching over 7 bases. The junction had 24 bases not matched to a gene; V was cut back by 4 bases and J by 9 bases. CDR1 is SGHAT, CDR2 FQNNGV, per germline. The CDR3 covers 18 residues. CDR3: CASSSTPASGTVSEGQYF. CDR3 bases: TGTGCCAGCAGCTCAACACCCGCGTCCGGGACAGTAAGCGAAGGGCAGTACTTC.

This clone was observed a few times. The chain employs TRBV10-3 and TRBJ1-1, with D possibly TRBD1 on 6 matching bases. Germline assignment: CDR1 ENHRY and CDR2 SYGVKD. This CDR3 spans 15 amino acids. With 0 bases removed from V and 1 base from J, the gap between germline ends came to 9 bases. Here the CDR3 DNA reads TGTGCCATCAGTGAGTCCGGGACATCGAACACTGAAGCTTTCTTT. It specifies CAISESGTSNTEAFF.

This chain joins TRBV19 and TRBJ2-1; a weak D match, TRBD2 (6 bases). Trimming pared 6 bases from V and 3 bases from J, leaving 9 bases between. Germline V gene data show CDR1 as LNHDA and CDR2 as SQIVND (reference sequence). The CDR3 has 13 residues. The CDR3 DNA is TGTGCCAGTAGCTCGGGGGACTACAATGAGCAGTTCTTC. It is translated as CASSSGDYNEQFF. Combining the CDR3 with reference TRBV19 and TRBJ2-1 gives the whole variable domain DGGITQSPKYLFRKEGQNVTLSCEQNLNHDAMYWYRQDPGQGLRLIYYSQIVNDFQKGDIAEGYSVSREKKESFPLTVTSAQKNPTAFYLCASSSGDYNEQFFGPGTRLTVL.

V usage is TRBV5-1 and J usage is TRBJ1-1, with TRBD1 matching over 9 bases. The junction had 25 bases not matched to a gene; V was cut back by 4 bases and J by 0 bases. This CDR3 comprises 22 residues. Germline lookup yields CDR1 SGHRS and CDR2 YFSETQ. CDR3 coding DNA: TGCGCCAGCAGCCTTTACGGTTTTCCCGGGACAGGGCGTCTCTGGATGAACACTGAAGCTTTCTTT. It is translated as CASSLYGFPGTGRLWMNTEAFF.

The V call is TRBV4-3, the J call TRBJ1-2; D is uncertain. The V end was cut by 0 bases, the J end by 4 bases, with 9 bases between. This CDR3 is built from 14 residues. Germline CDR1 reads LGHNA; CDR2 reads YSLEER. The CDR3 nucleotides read TGCGCCAGCAGCCAAGATACTGGGCTCTATGGCTACACCTTC. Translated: CASSQDTGLYGYTF.

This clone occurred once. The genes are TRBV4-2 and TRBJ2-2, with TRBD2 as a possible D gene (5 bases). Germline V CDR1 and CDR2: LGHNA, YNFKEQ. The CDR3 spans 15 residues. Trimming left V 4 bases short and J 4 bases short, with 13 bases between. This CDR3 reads CASSPTSPLTGELFF. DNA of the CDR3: TGTGCCAGCAGCCCAACTAGTCCCCTCACCGGGGAGCTGTTTTTT.

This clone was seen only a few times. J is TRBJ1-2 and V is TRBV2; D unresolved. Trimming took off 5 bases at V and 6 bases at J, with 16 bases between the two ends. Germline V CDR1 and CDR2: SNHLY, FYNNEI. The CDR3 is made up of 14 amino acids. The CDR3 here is CASSPVGPSDGYTF. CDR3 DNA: TGTGCCAGCAGTCCCGTCGGGCCCTCGGATGGCTACACCTTC. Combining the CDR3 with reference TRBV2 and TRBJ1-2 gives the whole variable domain EPEVTQTPSHQVTQMGQEVILRCVPISNHLYFYWYRQILGQKVEFLVSFYNNEISEKSEIFDDQFSVERPDGSNFTLKIRSTKLEDSAMYFCASSPVGPSDGYTFGSGTRLTVV.

The CDR3 sequence is CASSTGTSGGDDTQYF. The DNA for the CDR3 is TGTGCCAGTAGTACCGGGACTAGCGGGGGGGACGATACGCAGTATTTT. This sequence joins TRBV19 and TRBJ2-3; 16 nucleotides line up with TRBD2. CDR1 and CDR2 (germline): LNHDA, SQIVND (reference sequence). V shed 4 bases and J 6 bases; nucleotides not matched to a gene: 4. The CDR3 has 16 amino acids.

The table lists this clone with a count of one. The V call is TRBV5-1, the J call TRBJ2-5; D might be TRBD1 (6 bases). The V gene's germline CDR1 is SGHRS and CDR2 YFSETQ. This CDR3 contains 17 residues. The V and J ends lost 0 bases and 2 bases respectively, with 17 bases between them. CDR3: CASSLVRGVTLQETQYF. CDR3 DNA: TGCGCCAGCAGCTTGGTCAGGGGAGTCACCCTTCAAGAGACCCAGTACTTC.